The clone carrying this TCR beta chain was seen many times. Antigen specificity is unknown. The CDR3 spans 19 residues. V shed 4 bases, J shed 0 bases, and the junction held 14 bases outside the gene matches. CDR1 and CDR2 from the germline V gene are SEHNR and FQNEAQ (reference sequence). All unsorted peripheral T cells were captured because whole blood was used without fractionation. This specimen belongs to a study of HIV-infected patients and healthy controls. Alpha and beta constant-region primers primed reverse transcription of about 500 ng RNA. Each of the alpha and beta chains got its own library through chain-specific third strand synthesis with indices. From the 5' RACE reads, TCRdb called clonotypes with MiXCR, one entry per CDR3 protein. Among 17,000 or so distinct CDR3 sequences, roughly a tenth were seen once, and the ten largest hold approximately 5%. Study-wide findings and caveats: Healthy control repertoires had roughly threefold more distinct CDR3s than untreated HIV+ repertoires, and higher Shannon diversity. MAIT alpha-chain CDR3s were frequent in healthy controls, depleted in HIV+. Slight age and sex differences between study cohorts did not explain the diversity differences. The study did not determine the donors' HLA types.

The sequence was collected from an adult in good health. Specimen: blood. The J gene is TRBJ2-3, the V gene TRBV7-9; 9 positions agree with TRBD1. The CDR3 nucleotides read TGTGCCAGCAGCTCACCTCACCCTGGGACAGGGCGTAGCACAGATACGCAGTATTTT. It codes for CASSSPHPGTGRSTDTQYF.